What follows is one T cell receptor beta chain and its context. The antigen is unknown. The data are from a study of cytomegalovirus exposure and HLA in healthy donors. This CDR3 region has 14 residues. The germline V gene has CDR1 MNHEY and CDR2 SVGAGI. The trim removed 7 bases at V and 5 bases at J, leaving 6 bases unmatched. Vbeta (60) and Jbeta (13) primers were used in the PCR. Libraries were prepared by immunoSEQ multiplex PCR; TCRdb keeps only in-frame clonotypes and omits some of them. The clone table shows 20,000 to 25,000 clones, with the ten largest holding about 16%. Study-wide findings and caveats: Reported results showed that the classifier diagnosed cytomegalovirus status with high specificity and sensitivity. For most TCR beta V segments, an earlier analysis put the productive rate at about 87% or about 30% of the time.

This clonotype originated in a male donor in good health and CMV-seropositive. Sequencing was done on a sample of PBMCs. The chain carries TRBV6-5 and TRBJ1-1; 11 bases agree with TRBD1. CDR3 amino acids: CASNMGQGGTEAFF. In DNA form, the CDR3 reads TGTGCCAGCAACATGGGACAGGGGGGGACTGAAGCTTTCTTT.